This T cell receptor (beta chain) was sequenced for a study of cytotoxic CD8 clonotypes in ibrutinib-treated CLL. Whole-study context: Patients attained some 24 partial and 2 complete responses; at median approximately 70 months, roughly 15 remained remitted while approximately 12 progressed. Once patients had received a median about twelve months of treatment, range 6 to 36, response samples were obtained.

Details on this clone: As yet, its antigen is unknown.

General study results and limits: Baseline levels were approached again at progression, after clonality had risen at ibrutinib response.

This CDR3 comprises 14 residues. Germline CDR1 is MNHEY and CDR2 is SVGAGI. Trimming shortened V by 6 bases and J by 8 bases, and 16 bases separated the two germline ends. The protocol was immunoSEQ multiplex PCR, while the TCRdb copy is restricted to in-frame clones and leaves out a portion. The profile covers about 310,000 clones, with around four fifths appearing a single time and approximately 7% taken by the ten largest. This clonotype was sampled from a human donor with chronic lymphocytic leukemia. The sequencing used PBMCs, collected before ibrutinib treatment. The genes are TRBV6-5 and TRBJ1-4; maybe TRBD1 (6 bases). The CDR3 DNA sequence: TGTGCCAGCAGCAAACAGGGAGCTAGGGAAAAACTGTTTTTT. Translating it yields CASSKQGAREKLFF.